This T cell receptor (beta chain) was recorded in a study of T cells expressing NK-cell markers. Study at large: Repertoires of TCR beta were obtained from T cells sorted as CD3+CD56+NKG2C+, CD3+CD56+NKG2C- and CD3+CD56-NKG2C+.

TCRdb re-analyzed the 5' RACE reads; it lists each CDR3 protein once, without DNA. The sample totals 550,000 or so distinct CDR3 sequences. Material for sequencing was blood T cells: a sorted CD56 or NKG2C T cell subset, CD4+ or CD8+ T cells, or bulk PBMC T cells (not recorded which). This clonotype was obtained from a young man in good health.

The CDR3: CSVVRLAGGPSSYNEQFF. The rearrangement links TRBV29-1 to TRBJ2-1; as DNA is missing, the TRBD2 call by TCRdb cannot be tested. Per the germline V gene, CDR1 is SQVTM and CDR2 is ANQGSEA. This CDR3 is 18 amino acids long.